A selection of T cell receptor beta chains follows, all from one sample in a study of T cell responses to AZD1222 COVID-19 vaccine. TCRdb's copy holds only in-frame clones and misses some; the assay was immunoSEQ multiplex PCR. The sample holds 130,000 or so clones, 92% seen once. The sample was peripheral blood, taken on day 0 of AZD1222 vaccination. These receptors all stem from an adult in good health. Each CDR3 is given with its conserved first and last residue. The D gene is left open where the match is weak. Where a row states a size, it is once, few, many or the class of an expanded clone; other rows omit it.

D gene	clone size	V gene	CDR3 length	J gene	CDR3 DNA	CDR3 protein
TRBD2	once	TRBV5-1	15	TRBJ2-3	TGCGCCAGCAGCTTGGGAGCGGGAGGCCCAGATACGCAGTATTTT	CASSLGAGGPDTQYF
-	-	TRBV25-1	13	TRBJ2-1	TGTGCCAGCGGAGGCGAGGGCCTAAATGAGCAGTTCTTC	CASGGEGLNEQFF
-	-	TRBV3-1/TRBV3-2	15	TRBJ1-3	TGTGCCAGCAGCCAAGATCCAGACTCTGGAAACACCATATATTTT	CASSQDPDSGNTIYF
TRBD1	-	TRBV7-9	14	TRBJ1-4	TGTGCCAGCAGCTCGGGACAGGATGGGGAAAAACTGTTTTTT	CASSSGQDGEKLFF
-	-	TRBV27	15	TRBJ2-6	TGTGCCAGCAGTTCTTGGGGTTCTGGGGCCAACGTCCTGACTTTC	CASSSWGSGANVLTF
TRBD2	-	TRBV5-6	18	TRBJ2-7	TGTGCCAGCAGCTTGGGGGCGGGACTAGCGGGTGTCTCCTACGAGCAGTACTTC	CASSLGAGLAGVSYEQYF
-	-	TRBV29-1	14	TRBJ1-5	TGCAGCGCACAGGAATCGGGCGGCAATCAGCCCCAGCATTTT	CSAQESGGNQPQHF
TRBD2	-	TRBV24-1	14	TRBJ2-3	TGTGCCACCAGTGATAACAAATGGACTACCGGGAGGCAATTT	CATSDNKWTTGRQF
-	-	TRBV3-1/TRBV3-2	18	TRBJ2-5	TGTGCCAGCAGCCAAGAAGTCGGCGACAGAATCAGCCAAGAGACCCAGTACTTC	CASSQEVGDRISQETQYF
-	-	TRBV29-1	16	TRBJ2-4	TGCAGCGTTGAAGTAAGAGGGGCCGGGGCCAAAAACATTCAGTACTTC	CSVEVRGAGAKNIQYF
-	-	TRBV15	14	TRBJ1-2	TGTGCCACCAGCGGTGGGAAAGGGCCGCAGGGCTACACCTTC	CATSGGKGPQGYTF
TRBD2	-	TRBV19	17	TRBJ2-6	TGTGCCAGTAGTATAGGAGGGAGGGGACCTGGGGCCAACGTCCTGACTTTC	CASSIGGRGPGANVLTF
-	-	TRBV6-6	15	TRBJ1-6	TGTGCCAGCAGTCGGGACCACTCCTATAATTCACCCCTCCACTTT	CASSRDHSYNSPLHF
-	-	TRBV7-2	14	TRBJ1-2	TGTGCCAGCAGCTTAGGTCTAGGGGACTATGGCTACACCTTC	CASSLGLGDYGYTF
-	-	TRBV3-1/TRBV3-2	13	TRBJ1-2	TGTGCCAGCAGCCAAGTGGGGGGTTATGGCTACACCTTC	CASSQVGGYGYTF
-	-	TRBV18	15	TRBJ1-6	TGTGCCAGCTGTGATTACAGCTCCTATAATTCACCCCTCCACTTT	CASCDYSSYNSPLHF
TRBD1	-	TRBV4-1	16	TRBJ1-4	TGCGCCAGCAGCCAACTCCCGGGACAGGGTAACGAAAAACTGTTTTTT	CASSQLPGQGNEKLFF
TRBD1	-	TRBV28	19	TRBJ1-2	TGTGCCAGCAGGCACCTGCGTAACAGGGGGCTCTTCCCTAAGGATGGCTACACCTTC	CASRHLRNRGLFPKDGYTF
-	-	TRBV6-5	13	TRBJ1-2	TGTGCCAGTATACCACCTACCTGGGGGGGCTACACCTTC	CASIPPTWGGYTF